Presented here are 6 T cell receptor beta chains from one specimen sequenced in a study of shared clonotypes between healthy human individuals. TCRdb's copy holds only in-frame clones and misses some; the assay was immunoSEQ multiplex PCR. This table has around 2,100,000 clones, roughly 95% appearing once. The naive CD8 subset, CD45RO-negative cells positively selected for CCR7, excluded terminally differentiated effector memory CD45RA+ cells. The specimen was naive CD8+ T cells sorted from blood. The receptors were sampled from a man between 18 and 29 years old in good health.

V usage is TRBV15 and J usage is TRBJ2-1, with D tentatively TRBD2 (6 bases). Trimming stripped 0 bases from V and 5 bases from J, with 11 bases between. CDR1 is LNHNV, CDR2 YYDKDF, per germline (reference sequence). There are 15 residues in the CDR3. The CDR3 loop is CATSREGEADNEQFF. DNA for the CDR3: TGTGCCACCAGCAGAGAGGGGGAGGCAGACAATGAGCAGTTCTTC.

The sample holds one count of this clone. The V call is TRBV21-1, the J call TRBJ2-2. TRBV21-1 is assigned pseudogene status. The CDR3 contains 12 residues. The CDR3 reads CASSKRTGELFF. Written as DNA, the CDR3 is TGTGCCAGCAGCAAAAGGACCGGGGAGCTGTTTTTT.

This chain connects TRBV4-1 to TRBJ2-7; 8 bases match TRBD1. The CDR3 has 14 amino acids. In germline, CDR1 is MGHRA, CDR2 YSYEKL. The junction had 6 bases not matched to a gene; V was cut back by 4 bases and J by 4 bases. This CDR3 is CASSLKGQEYEQYF. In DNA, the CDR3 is TGCGCCAGCAGCCTTAAGGGACAGGAGTACGAGCAGTACTTC.

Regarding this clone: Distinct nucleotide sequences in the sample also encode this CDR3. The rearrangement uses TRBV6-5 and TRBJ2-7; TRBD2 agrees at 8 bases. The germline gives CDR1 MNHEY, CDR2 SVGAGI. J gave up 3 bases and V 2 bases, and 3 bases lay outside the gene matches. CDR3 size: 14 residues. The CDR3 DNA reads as TGTGCCAGCAGTTACGCGGGAGGAGTCTACGAGCAGTACTTC. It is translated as CASSYAGGVYEQYF.

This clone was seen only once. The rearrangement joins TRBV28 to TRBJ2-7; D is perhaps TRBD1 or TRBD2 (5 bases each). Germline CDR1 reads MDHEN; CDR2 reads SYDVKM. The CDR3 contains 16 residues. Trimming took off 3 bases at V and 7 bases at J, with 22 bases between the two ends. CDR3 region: CASSFLSAGARSEQYF. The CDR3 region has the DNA TGTGCCAGCAGTTTCCTTTCGGCCGGGGCCCGAAGTGAGCAGTACTTC.

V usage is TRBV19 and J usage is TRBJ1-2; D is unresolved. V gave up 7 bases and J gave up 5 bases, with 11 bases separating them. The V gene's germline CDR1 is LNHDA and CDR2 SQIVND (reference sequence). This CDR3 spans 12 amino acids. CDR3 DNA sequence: TGTGCCAGTACAGAAGGGTATTATGGCTACACCTTC. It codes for CASTEGYYGYTF.